Below are 27 T cell receptor beta chains sequenced from a single sample in a study of blood T cell repertoires in COVID-19. Assay: immunoSEQ multiplex PCR; the TCRdb copy retains only in-frame clones and omits some. The sample holds approximately 75,000 clones, around 80% seen once. Material for sequencing was peripheral blood. All receptors come from a man aged 50-59 years with COVID-19, enrolled during active disease.

This chain joins TRBV18 and TRBJ2-7, with 9 bases matching TRBD1. The CDR3 spans 15 residues. CDR1 is KGHSH and CDR2 is LQKENI in the germline V gene. V gave up 3 bases and J gave up 5 bases; unmatched junction bases: 8. The CDR3 loop reads CASSPGGQGSDEQYF. The CDR3 nucleotides read TGTGCCAGCTCACCCGGGGGACAGGGATCGGACGAGCAGTACTTC. The variable domain in full, with the rest retrieved from reference TRBV18 and TRBJ2-7, is NAGVMQNPRHLVRRRGQEARLRCSPMKGHSHVYWYRQLPEEGLKFMVYLQKENIIDESGMPKERFSAEFPKEGPSILRIQQVVRGDSAAYFCASSPGGQGSDEQYFGPGTRLTVT.

The CDR3 sequence is CSASPPRVAGGPRTDTQYF. In DNA, the CDR3 is TGCAGTGCTAGTCCCCCGAGGGTAGCGGGAGGGCCAAGGACAGATACGCAGTATTTT. The chain joins TRBV20-1 to TRBJ2-3, with TRBD2 matching 11 bases. This CDR3 is 19 amino acids long. V was clipped by 3 bases and J by 3 bases; unmatched bases: 17. The germline CDR1 and CDR2 sequences are DFQATT and SNEGSKA (reference sequence).

The chain recombines TRBV6-6 with TRBJ1-2, with TRBD1 matching 9 bases. The CDR3 spans 15 residues. The germline V gene encodes CDR1 MNHNY and CDR2 SVGAGI (reference sequence). Trimming cost V 6 bases and J 6 bases; bases outside gene matches: 11. DNA of the CDR3: TGTGCCAGCAGCCACCTAGACAGGGGGGTTCATGGCTACACCTTC. This sequence encodes CASSHLDRGVHGYTF.

This chain connects TRBV6-1 to TRBJ2-2, with no clear D. The V and J ends lost 1 base and 2 bases respectively, with 5 bases between them. Germline lookup yields CDR1 MNHNS and CDR2 SASEGT. This CDR3 is 14 amino acids long. For the CDR3, the DNA is TGTGCCAGCAGTGAAGGGGCCAACACCGGGGAGCTGTTTTTT. As protein: CASSEGANTGELFF.

V and J are TRBV14 and TRBJ2-7, with TRBD2 identical over 7 bases. This CDR3 comprises 17 residues. V was clipped by 0 bases and J by 2 bases; unmatched bases: 10. The germline gives CDR1 SGHDN, CDR2 FVKESK. CDR3 DNA sequence: TGTGCCAGCAGCCAAGACCCCCTAAGCGGGACCACCTACGAGCAGTACTTC. Its protein product is CASSQDPLSGTTYEQYF.

The chain links TRBV4-1 to TRBJ1-2; D remains unclear. The V and J ends lost 1 base and 8 bases respectively, with 14 bases between them. Germline V gives CDR1 MGHRA, CDR2 YSYEKL. The CDR3 consists of 14 residues. CDR3 protein: CASSQGDRPGGYTF. CDR3 sequence (DNA): TGCGCCAGCAGCCAAGGGGATAGGCCGGGAGGCTACACCTTC.

A few counts support this clone. The junction differs from germline at one of its ends, possibly a read error. The chain joins TRBV19 to TRBJ2-2; a weak D match, TRBD2 (5 bases). This CDR3 region has 13 residues. The germline CDR1 and CDR2 sequences are LNHDA and SQIVND (reference sequence). The CDR3 bases are TGTGCCAGTACCTCCGGGAACCCCGGGGAGCTGTTTTTT. Translated, it gives CASTSGNPGELFF.

The chain links TRBV7-9 to TRBJ1-2; D is perhaps TRBD1 (5 bases). This CDR3 spans 15 amino acids. V was pared by 6 bases and J by 7 bases, with 21 bases between. Germline-derived CDR1 and CDR2 are SEHNR and FQNEAQ (reference sequence). The CDR3 sequence is CASRPTGQQAGGYTF. CDR3 nucleotide sequence: TGTGCCAGCAGACCTACGGGGCAGCAAGCGGGTGGCTACACCTTC.

J is TRBJ1-1 and V is TRBV9; no reliable D call. The CDR3 is made up of 14 amino acids. V gave up 3 bases and J gave up 4 bases, with 13 bases separating them. Germline CDR1 is SGDLS and CDR2 is YYNGEE. The CDR3 spells CASSAVTRGTEAFF. The DNA of the CDR3 is TGTGCCAGCAGCGCGGTAACTCGGGGCACTGAAGCTTTCTTT.

The genes are TRBV6-2 or TRBV6-3 and TRBJ1-5; maybe TRBD1 (5 bases). Germline V gene lookup returns CDR1 MNHEY and CDR2 SVGEGT. CDR3 length: 16 residues. Trimming cost V 5 bases and J 0 bases, with 14 bases left between them. The CDR3: CASSPPEGISNQPQHF. The CDR3 DNA sequence: TGTGCCAGCAGTCCCCCGGAGGGGATTAGCAATCAGCCCCAGCATTTT.

There are a few counts of this clone. This rearrangement joins TRBV7-2 to TRBJ1-3; a possible D gene is TRBD1 (5 bases). There are 15 residues in the CDR3. Per germline, CDR1 SGHTA and CDR2 FQGNSA. Trimming removed 2 bases from V and 2 bases from J, with 10 bases in between. CDR3 sequence (DNA): TGTGCCAGCAGCTTAATTTGGGGGGCTGGAAACACCATATATTTT. Its protein product is CASSLIWGAGNTIYF.

The chain recombines TRBV4-1 with TRBJ2-3; 11 bases are shared with TRBD1. Germline V gene data show CDR1 as MGHRA and CDR2 as YSYEKL. The CDR3 is 16 residues long. Germline trimming cut 0 bases from V and 5 bases from J; bases unmatched to any gene: 4. The CDR3 DNA is TGCGCCAGCAGCCAAGAAAAGGGACAGGGGGGAGATACGCAGTATTTT. Protein sequence: CASSQEKGQGGDTQYF.

In this sample, this clone turned up a few times. The chain employs TRBV2 and TRBJ1-1, with D possibly TRBD1 on 5 matching bases. Trimming took off 6 bases at V and 1 base at J, with 12 bases between the two ends. The CDR3 sequence is 14 residues long. In germline, CDR1 is SNHLY, CDR2 FYNNEI. CDR3 sequence (DNA): TGTGCCAGCAGGGAGGGACGGGCGAACACTGAAGCTTTCTTT. Amino acid sequence: CASREGRANTEAFF.

The rearrangement uses TRBV27 and TRBJ2-7; 13 nucleotides match TRBD2. CDR1 and CDR2 (germline): MNHEY, SMNVEV (reference sequence). This CDR3 has 20 amino acids. The trim removed 10 bases at V and 4 bases at J, leaving 25 bases unmatched. The CDR3 bases are TGTGCCAACTCGGACAGGGGGCGACTTATGACTAGCGGGAGGAAGTACGAGCAGTACTTC. Translated: CANSDRGRLMTSGRKYEQYF.

V is TRBV6-5 and J is TRBJ2-7, with D maybe TRBD1 (6 bases). The CDR3 has 15 residues. With 0 bases removed from V and 2 bases from J, the gap between germline ends came to 11 bases. In germline, CDR1 is MNHEY, CDR2 SVGAGI. CDR3 nucleotide sequence: TGTGCCAGCAGTTACTCTTTGGACAGAACCTACGAGCAGTACTTC. Translation gives CASSYSLDRTYEQYF.

The CDR3 DNA reads TGTGCCAGCAGCGTAGGGTCAGGGAGGGAGACCCAGTACTTC. Translation gives CASSVGSGRETQYF. V is TRBV9 and J is TRBJ2-5, with D perhaps matching TRBD2 (6 bases). The CDR3 sequence is 14 residues long. With 0 bases removed from V and 5 bases from J, the gap between germline ends came to 11 bases. Germline V gives CDR1 SGDLS, CDR2 YYNGEE.

The rearrangement links TRBV28 to TRBJ2-6; D is undetermined. Trimming took off 5 bases at V and 0 bases at J, with 11 bases between the two ends. Looked up from germline, CDR1 is MDHEN and CDR2 is SYDVKM. The CDR3 consists of 16 residues. The CDR3 bases are TGTGCCAGCAGTCTCCCCCGAGGCTCTGGGGCCAACGTCCTGACTTTC. This sequence encodes CASSLPRGSGANVLTF.

V and J are TRBV7-2 and TRBJ2-1; the match to TRBD2 covers 8 bases. This CDR3 has 15 residues. The J segment lost 3 bases and the V segment lost 3 bases, leaving 4 bases of the junction unmatched. Germline V gene data show CDR1 as SGHTA and CDR2 as FQGNSA. The CDR3 protein is CASSLEAGVYNEQFF. CDR3 in DNA: TGTGCCAGCAGCTTGGAAGCGGGAGTCTACAATGAGCAGTTCTTC.

This sequence joins TRBV5-1 and TRBJ2-1, with 10 bases that match TRBD2. Looked up from germline, CDR1 is SGHRS and CDR2 is YFSETQ. The CDR3 sequence is 15 residues long. V lost 2 bases, J lost 7 bases, and 6 bases stayed unmatched. Written as DNA, the CDR3 is TGCGCCAGCAGCTTCATAGCGGGAGGACGGAATGAGCAGTTCTTC. Its translation is CASSFIAGGRNEQFF.

This sequence joins TRBV3-1 (or the pseudogene TRBV3-2) and TRBJ1-2; D is uncertain. Germline CDR1 reads LGHDT; CDR2 reads YNNKEL (reference sequence). The CDR3 contains 11 residues. Trimming removed 5 bases from V and 8 bases from J, with 9 bases in between. The CDR3, as DNA: TGTGCCAGCAGCGATCGGAGAGGCTACACCTTC. Amino acids: CASSDRRGYTF.

The chain carries TRBV28 and TRBJ1-2, with TRBD1 matching over 9 bases. There are 15 residues in the CDR3. Germline V gene sequence: CDR1 MDHEN, CDR2 SYDVKM. The J segment lost 7 bases and the V segment lost 5 bases, leaving 11 bases of the junction unmatched. As DNA, the CDR3 is TGTGCCAGCAGTCCACAGGGACAGGGTTTAGTTGGCTACACCTTC. It encodes CASSPQGQGLVGYTF.

As DNA, the CDR3 is TGCGCCAGCAGCCCCGGGACACCCTCCTACGAGCAGTACTTC. Its translation: CASSPGTPSYEQYF. V usage is TRBV5-1 and J usage is TRBJ2-7, with D possibly being TRBD1 (6 bases). The V gene's germline CDR1 is SGHRS and CDR2 YFSETQ. The V gene lost 4 bases and the J gene lost 0 bases, with 11 bases spanning the gap. The CDR3 has 14 residues.

The chain joins TRBV6-5 to TRBJ1-5; a possible D gene is TRBD1 (6 bases). Trimming cost V 7 bases and J 7 bases, with 17 bases left between them. The CDR3 covers 14 residues. In germline, CDR1 is MNHEY, CDR2 SVGAGI. The CDR3 nucleotides are TGTGCCAGCATCATACGGGGGGGCGGCCAGCCCCAGCATTTT. Translating gives CASIIRGGGQPQHF.

The gene calls are TRBV27 and TRBJ1-6; D is unclear. The germline V gene encodes CDR1 MNHEY and CDR2 SMNVEV (reference sequence). Trimming left V 7 bases short and J 8 bases short, with 18 bases between. The CDR3 contains 15 residues. In DNA form, the CDR3 reads TGTGCCAGCATCGCGACAAACGGAGGCTATTCACCCCTCCACTTT. This translates into CASIATNGGYSPLHF.

The chain has TRBV7-2 and TRBJ2-5, with 8 bases aligning to TRBD1. The V and J ends lost 2 bases and 8 bases, in that order; junction bases with no gene match: 7. Germline V gene data show CDR1 as SGHTA and CDR2 as FQGNSA. CDR3 length: 14 residues. The CDR3 sequence is CASSLYGTGQTQYF. The CDR3 bases are TGTGCCAGCAGCTTATACGGGACAGGTCAAACCCAGTACTTC.

V usage is TRBV18 and J usage is TRBJ2-7; 9 bases map to TRBD1. The V and J ends lost 8 bases and 3 bases, in that order; junction bases with no gene match: 5. The CDR3 extends over 13 amino acids. Per germline, CDR1 KGHSH and CDR2 LQKENI. The CDR3 spells CASTGQGFYEQYF. CDR3 bases: TGTGCCAGCACAGGACAGGGGTTCTACGAGCAGTACTTC.

There are a few counts of this clone. This rearrangement joins TRBV6-5 to TRBJ1-2, with a possible D match to TRBD1 (6 bases). V was shortened by 5 bases and J by 6 bases, with 13 bases between the two germline ends. CDR1 and CDR2 from the germline V gene are MNHEY and SVGAGI. CDR3 length equals 13 residues. The chain's CDR3 is CASSPGGLHGYTF. DNA for the CDR3: TGTGCCAGCAGTCCCGGGGGGCTACATGGCTACACCTTC.